This entry lists 8 T cell receptor beta chains sequenced from one sample in a study of cytomegalovirus exposure and HLA in healthy donors. Use of 60 Vbeta and 13 Jbeta primers characterized the PCR. TCRdb's copy holds only in-frame clones and misses some; the assay was immunoSEQ multiplex PCR. Of around 130,000 clones listed, 55% to 75% were seen once; the top ten hold approximately 2.9%. Input material: PBMCs. All receptors derive from a human donor in good health.

The table lists this clone with a count of one. The chain joins TRBV7-2 to TRBJ1-1; TRBD1 matches 8 bases. Germline CDR1 and CDR2: SGHTA and FQGNSA. V gave up 4 bases and J gave up 4 bases; unmatched junction bases: 5. The CDR3 contains 14 residues. This chain's CDR3 is CASSWTGSGTEAFF. CDR3 sequence (DNA): TGTGCCAGCAGCTGGACAGGGTCGGGCACTGAAGCTTTCTTT. The full variable domain, its missing parts supplied by reference TRBV7-2 and TRBJ1-1, is GAGVSQSPSNKVTEKGKDVELRCDPISGHTALYWYRQSLGQGLEFLIYFQGNSAPDKSGLPSDRFSAERTGGSVSTLTIQRTQQEDSAVYLCASSWTGSGTEAFFGQGTRLTVV.

The chain has TRBV5-6 and TRBJ2-5, with 8 bases matching TRBD1. Germline V gene data show CDR1 as SGHDT and CDR2 as YYEEEE. V dropped 5 bases and J dropped 5; count of bases not matched to a gene: 5. The CDR3 covers 13 residues. Here the CDR3 DNA reads TGTGCCAGCAGAGGACAGGGAAGGGAGACCCAGTACTTC. Translating gives CASRGQGRETQYF. Using reference TRBV5-6 and TRBJ2-5 for the parts outside the CDR3, the full variable domain is DAGVTQSPTHLIKTRGQQVTLRCSPKSGHDTVSWYQQALGQGPQFIFQYYEEEERQRGNFPDRFSGHQFPNYSSELNVNALLLGDSALYLCASRGQGRETQYFGPGTRLLVL.

The chain is built from TRBV30 and TRBJ1-1, with D perhaps matching TRBD1 (5 bases). Per germline, CDR1 GTSNPN and CDR2 SVGIG (reference sequence). This CDR3 contains 12 residues. Trimming cost V 5 bases and J 1 base, with 8 bases left between them. The CDR3 here is CAWVGPNTEAFF. The CDR3 region has the DNA TGTGCCTGGGTGGGGCCGAACACTGAAGCTTTCTTT.

This clone was seen just once. This chain uses TRBV7-2 with TRBJ2-5; possible D gene TRBD1, 6 bases. Looked up from germline, CDR1 is SGHTA and CDR2 is FQGNSA. Trimming took off 1 base at V and 2 bases at J, with 14 bases between the two ends. This CDR3 is 16 amino acids long. CDR3 sequence: CASSLGGQGIQETQYF. The CDR3 DNA sequence: TGTGCCAGCAGCTTAGGGGGTCAGGGGATACAAGAGACCCAGTACTTC.

V usage is TRBV2 and J usage is TRBJ2-7; 11 bases fit TRBD1. The CDR3 runs 14 residues. Germline V CDR1 and CDR2: SNHLY, FYNNEI. V dropped 4 bases and J dropped 2; count of bases not matched to a gene: 1. The CDR3 sequence: CASSVDRGPYEQYF. CDR3 bases: TGTGCCAGCAGTGTGGACAGGGGGCCCTACGAGCAGTACTTC.

The rearrangement links TRBV7-2 to TRBJ2-7; 10 bases are shared with TRBD1. CDR1 SGHTA and CDR2 FQGNSA come from the germline V gene. The CDR3 sequence is 15 residues long. Losses at the gene ends were 5 bases for V and 3 bases for J; bases not matched to a gene: 7. The CDR3: CASSLTWTGGYEQYF. CDR3 sequence (DNA): TGTGCCAGCAGCCTAACCTGGACAGGGGGCTACGAGCAGTACTTC.

This clone was seen more than once but under ten times. This chain uses TRBV4-2 with TRBJ2-3; 8 bases are shared with TRBD2. J lost 3 bases, V lost 0 bases, and 14 bases had no gene match. This CDR3 spans 19 amino acids. Per germline, CDR1 LGHNA and CDR2 YNFKEQ. The CDR3 protein is CASSQDREKREFRTDTQYF. Here the CDR3 DNA reads TGTGCCAGCAGCCAAGACAGGGAAAAGCGGGAGTTTAGGACAGATACGCAGTATTTT.

V gene TRBV7-2 combines with J gene TRBJ2-3, with D possibly being TRBD2 (7 bases). This CDR3 is built from 17 residues. Trimming took off 7 bases at V and 4 bases at J, with 24 bases between the two ends. Germline values: CDR1 SGHTA, CDR2 FQGNSA. This chain's CDR3 is CASTDGKRGGGADTQYF. The CDR3 DNA is TGTGCCAGCACTGATGGGAAGCGGGGTGGGGGCGCAGATACGCAGTATTTT.